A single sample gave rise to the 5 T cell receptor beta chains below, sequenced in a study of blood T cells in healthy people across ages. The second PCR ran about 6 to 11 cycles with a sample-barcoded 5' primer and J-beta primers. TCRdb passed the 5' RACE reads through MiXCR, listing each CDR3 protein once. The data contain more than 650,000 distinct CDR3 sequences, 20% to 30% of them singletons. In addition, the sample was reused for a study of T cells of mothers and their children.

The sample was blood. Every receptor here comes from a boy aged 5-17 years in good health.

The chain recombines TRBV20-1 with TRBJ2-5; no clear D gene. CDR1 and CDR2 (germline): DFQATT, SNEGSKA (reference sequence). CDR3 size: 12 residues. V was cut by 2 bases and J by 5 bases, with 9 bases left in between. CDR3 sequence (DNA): TGCAGTGCTAGACTTCTCCCCGAGACCCAGTACTTC. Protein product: CSARLLPETQYF.

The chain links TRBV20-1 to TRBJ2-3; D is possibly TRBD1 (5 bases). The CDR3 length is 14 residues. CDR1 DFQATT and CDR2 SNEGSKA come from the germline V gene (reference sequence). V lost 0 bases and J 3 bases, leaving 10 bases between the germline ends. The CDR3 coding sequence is TGCAGTGCTAGAGATATCCAGGGTACAGATACGCAGTATTTT. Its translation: CSARDIQGTDTQYF.

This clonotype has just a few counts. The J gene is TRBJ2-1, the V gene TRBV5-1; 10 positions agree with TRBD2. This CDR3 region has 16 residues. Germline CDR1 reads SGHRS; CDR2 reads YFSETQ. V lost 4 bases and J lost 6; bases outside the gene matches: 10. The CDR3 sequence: CASSPPAGGTLNEQFF. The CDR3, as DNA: TGCGCCAGCAGCCCCCCAGCGGGGGGGACCCTCAATGAGCAGTTCTTC.

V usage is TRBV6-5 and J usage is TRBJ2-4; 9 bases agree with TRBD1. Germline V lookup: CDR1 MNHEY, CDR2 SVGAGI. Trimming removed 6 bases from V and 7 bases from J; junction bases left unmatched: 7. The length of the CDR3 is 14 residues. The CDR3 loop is CASSSQGAQNIQYF. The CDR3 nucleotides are TGTGCCAGCAGCTCACAGGGGGCGCAGAACATTCAGTACTTC.

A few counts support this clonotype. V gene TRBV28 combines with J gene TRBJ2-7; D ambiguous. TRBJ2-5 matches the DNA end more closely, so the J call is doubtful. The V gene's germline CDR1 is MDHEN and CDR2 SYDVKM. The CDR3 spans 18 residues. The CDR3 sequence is CASSPFIPPDRARETQYF. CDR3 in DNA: TGTGCCAGCAGTCCTTTTATCCCTCCTGACCGTGCGAGGGAGACCCAGTACTTC.